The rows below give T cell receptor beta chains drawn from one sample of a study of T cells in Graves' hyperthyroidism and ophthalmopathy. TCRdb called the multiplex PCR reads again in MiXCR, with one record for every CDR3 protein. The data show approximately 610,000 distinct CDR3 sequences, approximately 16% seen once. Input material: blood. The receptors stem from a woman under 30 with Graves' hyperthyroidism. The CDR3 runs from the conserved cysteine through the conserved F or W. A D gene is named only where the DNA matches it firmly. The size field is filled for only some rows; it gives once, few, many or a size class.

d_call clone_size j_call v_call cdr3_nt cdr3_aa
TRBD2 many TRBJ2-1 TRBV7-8 TGTGCCAGCAGCTTAGAGTTTCGGGGGGGCTCCTACAATGAGCAGTTCTTC CASSLEFRGGSYNEQFF
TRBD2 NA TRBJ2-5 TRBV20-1 TGCAGTGCTACCTCGACTGGACTAGCGAGCTCCACTGGGGAGACCCAGTACTTC CSATSTGLASSTGETQYF
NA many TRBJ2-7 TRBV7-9 TGTGCCAGCAGCCCCATGGGTCAGGGTCTGCCCTACGAGCAGTACTTC CASSPMGQGLPYEQYF
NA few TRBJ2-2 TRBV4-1 TGCGCCAGCAGCCAAGAAGCAGCGAACACCGGGGAGCTGTTTTTT CASSQEAANTGELFF
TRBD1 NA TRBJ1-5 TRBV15 TGTGCCACCAGTCCGGACAGGGAACAGCCCCAGCATTTT CATSPDREQPQHF
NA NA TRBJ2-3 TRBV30 TGTGCCTGGATTGTCGCAGATACGCAGTATTTT CAWIVADTQYF
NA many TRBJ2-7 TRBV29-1 TGCAGCGTCCTCAGACAGGTTGGATCCTCCGAGCAGTACTTC CSVLRQVGSSEQYF
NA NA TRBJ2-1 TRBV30 TGTGCCTACCAAAACAATGAGCAGTTCTTC CAYQNNEQFF
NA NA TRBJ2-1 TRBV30 TGTGCTCAAGATGGGGGCGCCTACAATGAGCAGTTCTTC CAQDGGAYNEQFF
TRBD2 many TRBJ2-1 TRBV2 TGTGCCAGCAGGACGGGACTAGCGGAGCACAATGAGCAGTTCTTC CASRTGLAEHNEQFF
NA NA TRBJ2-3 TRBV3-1 TGTGCCAGCAGCCAAGAAACCGGGACATACACAGATACGCAGTATTTT CASSQETGTYTDTQYF
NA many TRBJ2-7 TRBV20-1 TGCAGTGCTAGAGATTTGGGTTTCCACGAGCAGTACTTC CSARDLGFHEQYF
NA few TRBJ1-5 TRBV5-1 TGCGCCAGCAGCTTGGAAGGGGTCGGGGGCCAGCCCCAGCATTTT CASSLEGVGGQPQHF
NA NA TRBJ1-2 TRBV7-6 TGTGCCAGCAGCTTAGGATCGGGACGAGGGGAGAATGGCTACACCTTC CASSLGSGRGENGYTF
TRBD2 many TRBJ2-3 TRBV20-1 TGCAGTGCAACTGCTGGTGGGAGGGCCACAGATACGCAGTATTTT CSATAGGRATDTQYF
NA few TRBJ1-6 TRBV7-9 TGTGCCAGCAGCTTTAGTCCGGGACCTAATTCACCCCTCCACTTT CASSFSPGPNSPLHF
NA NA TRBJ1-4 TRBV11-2 TGTGCCAGCAGCTTAGCCCAAGACGTTGAAAAACTGTTTTTT CASSLAQDVEKLFF
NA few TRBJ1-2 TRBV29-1 TGCAGCGTTGGGGACCTCATTAACTATGGCTACACCTTC CSVGDLINYGYTF
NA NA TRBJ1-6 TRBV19 TGTGCCAGTAGTACCCCAGGAAACGCATGGAATTCACCCCTCCACTTT CASSTPGNAWNSPLHF
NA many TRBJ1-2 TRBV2 TGTGCCAGCAGGCCCTCCCCAGGATATGGCTACACCTTC CASRPSPGYGYTF
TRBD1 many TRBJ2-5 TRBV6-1 TGTGCCAGTAAACAGGGGGCCGGTGAGACCCAGTACTTC CASKQGAGETQYF
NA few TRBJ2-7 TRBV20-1 TGCAGTGCTAGAGGTTCCAGGGGGGTCTACGAGCAGTACTTC CSARGSRGVYEQYF
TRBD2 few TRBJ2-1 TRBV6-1 TGTGCCAGCAGTCCCCGGGGGGGCCGGGTCAATGAGCAGTTCTTC CASSPRGGRVNEQFF
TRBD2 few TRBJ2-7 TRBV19 TGTGCCAGTAGTCCTACCGGGACTAGCGGACGCTACGAGCAGTACTTC CASSPTGTSGRYEQYF
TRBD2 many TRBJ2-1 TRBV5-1 TGCGCCAGCAGCCCAGAGGGGCTAGCGGGAAGGAATGAGCAGTTCTTC CASSPEGLAGRNEQFF
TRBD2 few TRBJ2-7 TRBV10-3 TGTGCCATCAGTGAAGGGACTAGCGGGGGCGTCGCCTCCTACGAGCAGTACTTC CAISEGTSGGVASYEQYF
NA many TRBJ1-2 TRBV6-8 TGTGCCAGCAGTTACTCTACTAACTATGGCTACACCTTC CASSYSTNYGYTF
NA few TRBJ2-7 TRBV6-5 TGTGCCAGCAGTTATGTCAGCGGAGAGCAGTACTTC CASSYVSGEQYF
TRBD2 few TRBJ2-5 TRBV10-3 TGTGCCATCAGTGGGGCTAGCGGGAGATCGGCAGAGACCCAGTACTTC CAISGASGRSAETQYF